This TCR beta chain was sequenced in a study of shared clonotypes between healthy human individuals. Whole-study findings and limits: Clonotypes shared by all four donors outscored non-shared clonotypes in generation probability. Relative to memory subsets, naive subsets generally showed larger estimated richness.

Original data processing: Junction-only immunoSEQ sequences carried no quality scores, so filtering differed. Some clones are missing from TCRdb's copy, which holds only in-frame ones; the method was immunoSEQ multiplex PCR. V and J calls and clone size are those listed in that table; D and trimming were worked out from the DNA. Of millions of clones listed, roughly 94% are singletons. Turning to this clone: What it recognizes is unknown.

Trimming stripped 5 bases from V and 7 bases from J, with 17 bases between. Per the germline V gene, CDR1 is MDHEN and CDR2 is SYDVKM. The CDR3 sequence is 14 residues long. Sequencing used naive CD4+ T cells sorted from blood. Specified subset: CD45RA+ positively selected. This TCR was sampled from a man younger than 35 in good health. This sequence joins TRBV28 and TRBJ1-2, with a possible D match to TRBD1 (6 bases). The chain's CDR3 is CASSPPDSVAGYTF. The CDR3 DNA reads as TGTGCCAGCAGTCCCCCGGACAGTGTGGCTGGCTACACCTTC.